This paragraph covers one T cell receptor (beta chain) sequence. This entry comes from a study of shared T cell receptors in the human thymus. Sequencing used immunoSEQ multiplex PCR; TCRdb keeps in-frame clones, though not all of them. The sample includes some 760,000 clones, approximately 85% seen only once; the top ten take roughly 0.01%. These data are also associated with another study on human thymus T cells. That investigation notes: Having corrective surgery for congenital heart defects, healthy Finnish infants were the ones who donated. From resections taken during corrective heart surgery, the thymus tissue was obtained. Thymic as well as blood repertoires seemed to favor certain V and J genes unevenly. Unrelated individuals were reported by related research to share highly overlapping thymic repertoires.

This TCR derives from a girl in the first two years of life with a congenital heart defect. The sample taken for sequencing was thymocytes.

The CDR3 nucleotides are TGTGCCAGCAGCTTAGGGGACAGAGAAGTCAATTCACCCCTCCACTTT. It yields the protein CASSLGDREVNSPLHF. The chain recombines TRBV7-2 with TRBJ1-6; 7 bases map to TRBD1. Germline V gene data show CDR1 as SGHTA and CDR2 as FQGNSA. After removal of 1 base from V and 7 bases from J, the junction contained 7 bases not matched to a gene. The CDR3 is made up of 16 amino acids.